The 30 T cell receptor beta chains below come from one sample, sequenced in a study of PD-1 blockade in mismatch repair-deficient tumors. The assay was immunoSEQ multiplex PCR, and TCRdb's table has in-frame clones only and misses some. This sample has around 100,000 clones, with more than 60% found just once. Sequences were derived from peripheral blood, sampled 60 to 65 weeks after starting pembrolizumab. Receptors originate from an adult with mismatch repair-deficient cancer.

The chain links TRBV5-1 to TRBJ2-7, with 9 bases fitting TRBD2. The CDR3 length is 14 residues. Germline trimming cut 3 bases from V and 5 bases from J; bases unmatched to any gene: 6. Germline CDR1 SGHRS, CDR2 YFSETQ. The CDR3 region has the DNA TGCGCCAGCAGCTATGGCGGGAGGGAAGACGAGCAGTACTTC. Its translation: CASSYGGREDEQYF.

The chain is built from TRBV7-6 and TRBJ2-3, with 7 bases matching TRBD2. Trimming cost V 1 base and J 5 bases; bases outside gene matches: 9. The CDR3 loop spans 16 amino acids. The V gene's germline CDR1 is SGHVS and CDR2 FNYEAQ. CDR3 sequence: CASSLVGRETIDTQYF. Here the CDR3 DNA reads TGTGCCAGCAGCTTAGTAGGGCGGGAGACCATAGATACGCAGTATTTT.

The V call is TRBV19, the J call TRBJ2-1; TRBD1 aligns across 7 bases. This CDR3 comprises 15 residues. Germline values: CDR1 LNHDA, CDR2 SQIVND (reference sequence). Trimming took 3 bases from V and 5 from J; bases not matched to a gene: 7. The CDR3 nucleotides read TGTGCCAGTAGTATGGGACAGTTATTAGACAATGAGCAGTTCTTC. This sequence encodes CASSMGQLLDNEQFF.

The V gene is TRBV7-9, the J gene TRBJ1-1; D call uncertain. V was cut by 1 base and J by 1 base, with 7 bases left in between. This CDR3 region has 14 residues. CDR1 and CDR2 from the germline V gene are SEHNR and FQNEAQ (reference sequence). CDR3 protein: CASSLVAGNTEAFF. The CDR3 bases are TGTGCCAGCAGCTTAGTCGCAGGGAACACTGAAGCTTTCTTT.

Only one count was recorded for this clone. The chain employs TRBV14 and TRBJ2-7; tentative D call: TRBD2 (5 bases). V was pared by 6 bases and J by 3 bases, with 15 bases between. The CDR3 runs 14 residues. CDR1 and CDR2 from the germline V gene are SGHDN and FVKESK. CDR3 protein: CASSRYYRDYEQYF. The DNA of the CDR3 is TGTGCCAGCAGTCGATATTACCGGGACTACGAGCAGTACTTC.

This chain joins TRBV19 and TRBJ2-5, with 8 bases identical to TRBD1. Germline lookup yields CDR1 LNHDA and CDR2 SQIVND (reference sequence). V lost 6 bases to trimming and J lost 3 bases; unmatched junction nucleotides: 9. This CDR3 has 15 residues. The CDR3 DNA reads TGTGCCAGTAGCAGAGACAGGGGACCAGAAGAGACCCAGTACTTC. Translation gives CASSRDRGPEETQYF.

The count of this clone is one. V and J are TRBV11-2 and TRBJ1-5; D is perhaps TRBD1 (5 bases). The CDR3 contains 15 residues. CDR1 is SGHAT, CDR2 FQNNGV, per germline. The V end was cut by 3 bases, the J end by 10 bases, with 19 bases between. CDR3 residues: CASSLGPDPGPPQHF. CDR3 coding DNA: TGTGCCAGCAGCTTGGGGCCAGATCCGGGACCCCCCCAGCATTTT.

This clone has more than one count but fewer than ten. The chain recombines TRBV30 with TRBJ1-2; TRBD1 matches 8 bases. The V gene's germline CDR1 is GTSNPN and CDR2 SVGIG (reference sequence). The CDR3 length is 13 residues. V trimming: 3 bases; J trimming: 4 bases; junction bases outside the gene matches: 4. CDR3 region: CAWSDQGAYGYTF. In nucleotides, the CDR3 is TGTGCCTGGAGCGACCAGGGGGCCTATGGCTACACCTTC.

The gene calls are TRBV6-5 and TRBJ2-3; 8 bases fit TRBD2. The V gene end was trimmed by 9 bases and the J gene end by 1 base; junction bases not matched to a gene: 6. Germline lookup yields CDR1 MNHEY and CDR2 SVGAGI. The CDR3 extends over 14 amino acids. The CDR3 DNA reads TGTGCCAGTAAAACTAGCGGTCGCACAGATACGCAGTATTTT. Translated: CASKTSGRTDTQYF.

The chain carries TRBV29-1 and TRBJ1-1, with D hard to call. V was cut by 6 bases and J by 8 bases, with 13 bases left in between. CDR3 length: 11 amino acids. CDR1 and CDR2 from the germline V gene are SQVTM and ANQGSEA. CDR3 in DNA: TGCAGCGTACTACCGGGAGAAGAAGCTTTCTTT. It yields the protein CSVLPGEEAFF.

The rearrangement joins TRBV5-1 to TRBJ2-7; TRBD1 agrees at 9 bases. The CDR3 extends over 15 amino acids. CDR1 and CDR2 (germline): SGHRS, YFSETQ. The J segment lost 7 bases and the V segment lost 0 bases, leaving 8 bases of the junction unmatched. CDR3 region: CASSLDGTGSTEQYF. Here the CDR3 DNA reads TGCGCCAGCAGCTTGGACGGGACAGGGTCGACAGAGCAGTACTTC.

The chain's CDR3 is CASSIPPQGEQFF. The CDR3 DNA sequence: TGTGCCAGTAGTATCCCCCCCCAGGGTGAGCAGTTCTTC. V is TRBV19 and J is TRBJ2-1; possible D gene TRBD1, 5 bases. This CDR3 has 13 residues. Germline loops: CDR1 LNHDA, CDR2 SQIVND (reference sequence). Trimming took off 3 bases at V and 9 bases at J, with 12 bases between the two ends.

The chain employs TRBV6-1 and TRBJ2-7; 9 positions agree with TRBD2. The CDR3 loop spans 15 amino acids. The junction had 9 bases not matched to a gene; V was cut back by 5 bases and J by 4 bases. Germline assignment: CDR1 MNHNS and CDR2 SASEGT. CDR3 loop: CASSFRAGGPYEQYF. The CDR3 region has the DNA TGTGCCAGCAGTTTCCGGGCGGGAGGGCCTTACGAGCAGTACTTC.

This chain links TRBV29-1 with TRBJ1-1; tentative D call: TRBD1 (5 bases). Germline V gene lookup returns CDR1 SQVTM and CDR2 ANQGSEA. The CDR3 is 14 amino acids. The V gene lost 4 bases and the J gene lost 1 base, with 13 bases spanning the gap. Here the CDR3 reads CSVATSGRNTEAFF. CDR3 DNA sequence: TGCAGCGTTGCGACCTCAGGGCGGAACACTGAAGCTTTCTTT.

The rearrangement uses TRBV19 and TRBJ1-4; perhaps TRBD1 as D (6 bases). V was clipped by 5 bases and J by 4 bases, with 17 bases between them. CDR3 length equals 16 residues. Germline values: CDR1 LNHDA, CDR2 SQIVND (reference sequence). In nucleotides, the CDR3 is TGTGCCAGTAGTTATCATGCCAGGGACATTAATGAAAAACTGTTTTTT. This encodes CASSYHARDINEKLFF.

This chain uses TRBV25-1 with TRBJ2-1; no clear D. Trimming pared 6 bases from V and 1 base from J, leaving 10 bases between. Per germline, CDR1 MGHDK and CDR2 SYGVNS. The CDR3 consists of 14 residues. Here the CDR3 DNA reads TGTGCCAGCAGGGTTGGTGGGTCCTACAATGAGCAGTTCTTC. Translating it yields CASRVGGSYNEQFF.

The table lists this clone with a count of one. The chain combines TRBV4-1 with TRBJ2-7; D unresolved. CDR3 length: 15 residues. The V and J ends lost 2 bases and 5 bases respectively, with 16 bases between them. CDR1 and CDR2 (germline): MGHRA, YSYEKL. The CDR3 protein is CASSQRHPQTDEQYF. The CDR3 DNA follows: TGCGCCAGCAGCCAAAGGCACCCCCAAACGGACGAGCAGTACTTC.

This clone was counted a single time. The genes are TRBV27 and TRBJ1-2; 7 nucleotides line up with TRBD1. The CDR3 runs to 16 residues. V dropped 5 bases and J dropped 4; count of bases not matched to a gene: 13. In germline, CDR1 is MNHEY, CDR2 SMNVEV (reference sequence). CDR3 nucleotides: TGTGCCAGCAGTCCAAGCGGACAGGTTAGGACCTATGGCTACACCTTC. This gives the protein CASSPSGQVRTYGYTF.

This chain uses TRBV6-5 with TRBJ2-1; D remains unclear. V lost 2 bases and J 7 bases, leaving 6 bases between the germline ends. Germline V CDR1 and CDR2: MNHEY, SVGAGI. This CDR3 spans 12 amino acids. CDR3 nucleotides: TGTGCCAGCAGTTACAGGGCGAATGAGCAGTTCTTC. It translates to CASSYRANEQFF.

The gene calls are TRBV4-1 and TRBJ2-7; a weak D match, TRBD1 (5 bases). The germline CDR1 and CDR2 sequences are MGHRA and YSYEKL. Trimming took 3 bases from V and 3 from J, leaving 15 bases between them. The CDR3 is 15 amino acids. In DNA form, the CDR3 reads TGCGCCAGCAGCCAGGCCTATTCAGGGATCTACGAGCAGTACTTC. Its protein is CASSQAYSGIYEQYF.

The sample holds one count of this clone. The chain recombines TRBV11-2 with TRBJ2-5; TRBD2 matches 7 bases. Germline values: CDR1 SGHAT, CDR2 FQNNGV. The CDR3 covers 14 residues. The V segment lost 4 bases and the J segment 4 bases; nucleotides outside the gene matches: 6. The CDR3 here is CASSSLGGRETQYF. The CDR3 DNA sequence: TGTGCCAGCAGCTCTTTGGGAGGGAGAGAGACCCAGTACTTC. Supplemented by reference TRBV11-2 and TRBJ2-5, the full variable domain reads EAGVAQSPRYKIIEKRQSVAFWCNPISGHATLYWYQQILGQGPKLLIQFQNNGVVDDSQLPKDRFSAERLKGVDSTLKIQPAKLEDSAVYLCASSSLGGRETQYFGPGTRLLVL.

The V call is TRBV7-6, the J call TRBJ2-1, with 9 positions matching TRBD1. This CDR3 region has 15 residues. J lost 9 bases, V lost 4 bases, and 10 bases had no gene match. CDR1 SGHVS and CDR2 FNYEAQ come from the germline V gene. CDR3 region: CASSYRTGAGSEQFF. The CDR3 region has the DNA TGTGCCAGCAGCTATCGGACAGGGGCTGGTAGTGAGCAGTTCTTC.

The J gene is TRBJ2-1, the V gene TRBV7-9, with D unclear. This CDR3 spans 12 amino acids. Trimming stripped 4 bases from V and 3 bases from J, with 4 bases between. CDR1 is SEHNR and CDR2 is FQNEAQ in the germline V gene (reference sequence). DNA for the CDR3: TGTGCCAGCAGCTGGGACTACAATGAGCAGTTCTTC. It encodes CASSWDYNEQFF.

This clone was counted a single time. The chain employs TRBV4-1 and TRBJ1-1; D is perhaps TRBD1 (6 bases). The ends were cut back, 0 bases at V and 1 base at J, with 18 bases in the middle. CDR1 MGHRA and CDR2 YSYEKL come from the germline V gene. The CDR3 runs to 18 residues. The CDR3 DNA follows: TGCGCCAGCAGCCAAGATTTGGTGGGTAACAGGGAGAACACTGAAGCTTTCTTT. Amino acid sequence: CASSQDLVGNRENTEAFF.

V and J are TRBV29-1 and TRBJ2-1; TRBD1 agrees at 8 bases. This CDR3 has 15 residues. V was pared by 2 bases and J by 2 bases, with 5 bases of the junction left unmatched. Germline lookup yields CDR1 SQVTM and CDR2 ANQGSEA. The CDR3, as DNA: TGCAGCGTTGAAAGGGCGGGACAGGCCTACAATGAGCAGTTCTTC. It specifies CSVERAGQAYNEQFF.

J is TRBJ2-3 and V is TRBV2; weak D call: TRBD2 (6 bases). CDR1 is SNHLY and CDR2 is FYNNEI in the germline V gene. Trimming removed 7 bases at V and 0 bases at J, with 11 bases between. The CDR3 length is 14 residues. In nucleotides, the CDR3 is TGTGCCAGCAAGGCGGGGATTAGCACAGATACGCAGTATTTT. It encodes CASKAGISTDTQYF.

In regard to this clone: One end of the junction varies from germline; a read error may be responsible. This chain uses TRBV6-6 with TRBJ2-7; D not certain. The CDR3 totals 12 residues. Germline lookup yields CDR1 MNHNY and CDR2 SVGAGI (reference sequence). CDR3 nucleotide sequence: TGTGCCAGCAGAGTCGCCGGCTCTTCCCTTCTCTTC. Its translation is CASRVAGSSLLF.

This clone has more than one count but fewer than ten. V usage is TRBV18 and J usage is TRBJ2-5; D unresolved. Trimming took off 8 bases at V and 0 bases at J, with 7 bases between the two ends. The CDR3 is made up of 12 amino acids. Germline lookup yields CDR1 KGHSH and CDR2 LQKENI. CDR3 protein: CASQTDQETQYF. CDR3 DNA sequence: TGTGCCAGCCAGACGGACCAAGAGACCCAGTACTTC.

The chain is built from TRBV9 and TRBJ2-3; the D is unclear. CDR3 length: 13 residues. CDR1 is SGDLS, CDR2 YYNGEE, per germline. The germline V and J ends were trimmed by 3 bases and 3 bases, with 8 bases remaining between them. The CDR3 loop is CASSDPLTDTQYF. Written as DNA, the CDR3 is TGTGCCAGCAGCGACCCTCTAACAGATACGCAGTATTTT. Using reference TRBV9 and TRBJ2-3 for the parts outside the CDR3, the full variable domain is DSGVTQTPKHLITATGQRVTLRCSPRSGDLSVYWYQQSLDQGLQFLIQYYNGEERAKGNILERFSAQQFPDLHSELNLSSLELGDSALYFCASSDPLTDTQYFGPGTRLTVL.

Only a few counts were recorded for this clone. The chain is built from TRBV28 and TRBJ2-1, with 7 positions matching TRBD2. This CDR3 comprises 15 residues. CDR1 is MDHEN and CDR2 is SYDVKM in the germline V gene. Trimming at V came to 4 bases and at J to 5 bases, leaving 8 bases not matched to a gene. This CDR3 is CASSSPGGRNNEQFF. The CDR3, as DNA: TGTGCCAGCAGTTCCCCTGGCGGGAGAAACAATGAGCAGTTCTTC.